This T cell receptor beta chain was captured in a study of T cell changes during pregnancy in multiple sclerosis. The V end was cut by 4 bases, the J end by 0 bases, with 10 bases between. The length of the CDR3 is 16 residues. Germline V lookup: CDR1 LGHNA, CDR2 YSLEER. Profiling relied on immunoSEQ multiplex PCR, and the TCRdb table lists in-frame clones only, not all of them. In the table there are just under 80,000 clones, over 85% of which are singletons. Sequenced here: peripheral blood, sampled in the second trimester of pregnancy. The chain has TRBV4-3 and TRBJ2-6; D is perhaps TRBD2 (6 bases). This receptor was obtained from a female donor in good health, enrolled as a control in a pregnancy study. Here the CDR3 reads CASSPAGFSGANVLTF. In DNA, the CDR3 is TGCGCCAGCAGCCCGGCGGGGTTCTCTGGGGCCAACGTCCTGACTTTC.